This T cell receptor beta chain emerged from a study of shared clonotypes between healthy human individuals. Investigators spread the genomic DNA of each subset evenly over several immunoSEQ plates. TCRdb keeps only in-frame clones here, not all; method: immunoSEQ multiplex PCR. This table holds roughly 700,000 clones, approximately 79% found once. Researchers partitioned CD4+ cells into CD45RA+ naive and CD45RA-negative memory subsets. This clone is a singleton in its sample. This specimen includes other DNA sequences encoding the same CDR3. This TCR was recovered from a woman aged 25-40 years in good health. Sequenced: memory CD4+ T cells sorted from blood. Subset noted: CD45RA-negative fraction.

Here the CDR3 reads CASSFRDRGEQYF. CDR3 sequence (DNA): TGTGCCAGCAGTTTCCGGGACCGCGGCGAGCAGTACTTC. The chain is built from TRBV27 and TRBJ2-7; possibly TRBD1 or TRBD2 for D (5 bases each). In germline, CDR1 is MNHEY, CDR2 SMNVEV (reference sequence). The CDR3 is 13 residues long. V lost 3 bases, J lost 6 bases, and 12 bases lay in between.